This T cell receptor beta chain derives from a study of blood T cells in healthy people across ages. Study background: Per every two T cells, about one barcoded beta molecule was captured by template switching.

Healthy Russian Caucasian donors spanned ages about 6 to 100 years. The germline V gene encodes CDR1 LGHDT and CDR2 YNNKEL (reference sequence). This CDR3 spans 15 amino acids. The V and J ends lost 1 base and 4 bases respectively, with 13 bases between them. Next came a second PCR, run for roughly 6 to 11 cycles, which used a sample-barcoded 5' primer along with a J-beta primer mix. TCRdb re-derived calls from the 5' RACE reads in MiXCR, one entry per CDR3 protein. The sample holds around 800,000 distinct CDR3 sequences; about 53% are singletons and the top ten take approximately 40%. The receptor was isolated from a man older than 75 in good health. The chain recombines TRBV3-1 with TRBJ1-2; D unclear. Specimen: blood. The CDR3 sequence: CASSQVLSASYGYTF. CDR3 in DNA: TGTGCCAGCAGCCAAGTTCTGTCGGCAAGCTATGGCTACACCTTC.